Listed here is a single T cell receptor (beta chain). Original processing methods: From reference gene primer amplification, estimates of nucleated cell counts were derived. Measured with immunoSEQ multiplex PCR; TCRdb has only the in-frame clones, and not every one. V and J calls and clone size come straight from that table; D and trimming were deduced from the DNA. Found here are approximately 97,000 clones, 75% to 90% of them singletons; the top ten hold over 15%. The data stem from a study of blood T cell repertoires in COVID-19. Study-level information: Some COVID-19 samples were acute and others convalescent; all came from the United States, Italy and Spain. PBMCs, B-cell-depleted T cells, or T cells were the source of the cDNA or gDNA that made up the material.

The CDR3 covers 18 residues. The ends were cut back, 0 bases at V and 0 bases at J, with 19 bases in the middle. CDR1 SGHRS and CDR2 YFSETQ come from the germline V gene. The chain couples TRBV5-1 to TRBJ2-7; D possibly corresponds to TRBD2 (5 bases). Sequenced sample: peripheral blood. This TCR derives from a woman of 80 years or more with acute or convalescent COVID-19. CDR3 region: CASSLVWDGRRSSYEQYF. For the CDR3, the DNA is TGCGCCAGCAGCTTGGTTTGGGATGGTCGGAGGAGCTCCTACGAGCAGTACTTC.